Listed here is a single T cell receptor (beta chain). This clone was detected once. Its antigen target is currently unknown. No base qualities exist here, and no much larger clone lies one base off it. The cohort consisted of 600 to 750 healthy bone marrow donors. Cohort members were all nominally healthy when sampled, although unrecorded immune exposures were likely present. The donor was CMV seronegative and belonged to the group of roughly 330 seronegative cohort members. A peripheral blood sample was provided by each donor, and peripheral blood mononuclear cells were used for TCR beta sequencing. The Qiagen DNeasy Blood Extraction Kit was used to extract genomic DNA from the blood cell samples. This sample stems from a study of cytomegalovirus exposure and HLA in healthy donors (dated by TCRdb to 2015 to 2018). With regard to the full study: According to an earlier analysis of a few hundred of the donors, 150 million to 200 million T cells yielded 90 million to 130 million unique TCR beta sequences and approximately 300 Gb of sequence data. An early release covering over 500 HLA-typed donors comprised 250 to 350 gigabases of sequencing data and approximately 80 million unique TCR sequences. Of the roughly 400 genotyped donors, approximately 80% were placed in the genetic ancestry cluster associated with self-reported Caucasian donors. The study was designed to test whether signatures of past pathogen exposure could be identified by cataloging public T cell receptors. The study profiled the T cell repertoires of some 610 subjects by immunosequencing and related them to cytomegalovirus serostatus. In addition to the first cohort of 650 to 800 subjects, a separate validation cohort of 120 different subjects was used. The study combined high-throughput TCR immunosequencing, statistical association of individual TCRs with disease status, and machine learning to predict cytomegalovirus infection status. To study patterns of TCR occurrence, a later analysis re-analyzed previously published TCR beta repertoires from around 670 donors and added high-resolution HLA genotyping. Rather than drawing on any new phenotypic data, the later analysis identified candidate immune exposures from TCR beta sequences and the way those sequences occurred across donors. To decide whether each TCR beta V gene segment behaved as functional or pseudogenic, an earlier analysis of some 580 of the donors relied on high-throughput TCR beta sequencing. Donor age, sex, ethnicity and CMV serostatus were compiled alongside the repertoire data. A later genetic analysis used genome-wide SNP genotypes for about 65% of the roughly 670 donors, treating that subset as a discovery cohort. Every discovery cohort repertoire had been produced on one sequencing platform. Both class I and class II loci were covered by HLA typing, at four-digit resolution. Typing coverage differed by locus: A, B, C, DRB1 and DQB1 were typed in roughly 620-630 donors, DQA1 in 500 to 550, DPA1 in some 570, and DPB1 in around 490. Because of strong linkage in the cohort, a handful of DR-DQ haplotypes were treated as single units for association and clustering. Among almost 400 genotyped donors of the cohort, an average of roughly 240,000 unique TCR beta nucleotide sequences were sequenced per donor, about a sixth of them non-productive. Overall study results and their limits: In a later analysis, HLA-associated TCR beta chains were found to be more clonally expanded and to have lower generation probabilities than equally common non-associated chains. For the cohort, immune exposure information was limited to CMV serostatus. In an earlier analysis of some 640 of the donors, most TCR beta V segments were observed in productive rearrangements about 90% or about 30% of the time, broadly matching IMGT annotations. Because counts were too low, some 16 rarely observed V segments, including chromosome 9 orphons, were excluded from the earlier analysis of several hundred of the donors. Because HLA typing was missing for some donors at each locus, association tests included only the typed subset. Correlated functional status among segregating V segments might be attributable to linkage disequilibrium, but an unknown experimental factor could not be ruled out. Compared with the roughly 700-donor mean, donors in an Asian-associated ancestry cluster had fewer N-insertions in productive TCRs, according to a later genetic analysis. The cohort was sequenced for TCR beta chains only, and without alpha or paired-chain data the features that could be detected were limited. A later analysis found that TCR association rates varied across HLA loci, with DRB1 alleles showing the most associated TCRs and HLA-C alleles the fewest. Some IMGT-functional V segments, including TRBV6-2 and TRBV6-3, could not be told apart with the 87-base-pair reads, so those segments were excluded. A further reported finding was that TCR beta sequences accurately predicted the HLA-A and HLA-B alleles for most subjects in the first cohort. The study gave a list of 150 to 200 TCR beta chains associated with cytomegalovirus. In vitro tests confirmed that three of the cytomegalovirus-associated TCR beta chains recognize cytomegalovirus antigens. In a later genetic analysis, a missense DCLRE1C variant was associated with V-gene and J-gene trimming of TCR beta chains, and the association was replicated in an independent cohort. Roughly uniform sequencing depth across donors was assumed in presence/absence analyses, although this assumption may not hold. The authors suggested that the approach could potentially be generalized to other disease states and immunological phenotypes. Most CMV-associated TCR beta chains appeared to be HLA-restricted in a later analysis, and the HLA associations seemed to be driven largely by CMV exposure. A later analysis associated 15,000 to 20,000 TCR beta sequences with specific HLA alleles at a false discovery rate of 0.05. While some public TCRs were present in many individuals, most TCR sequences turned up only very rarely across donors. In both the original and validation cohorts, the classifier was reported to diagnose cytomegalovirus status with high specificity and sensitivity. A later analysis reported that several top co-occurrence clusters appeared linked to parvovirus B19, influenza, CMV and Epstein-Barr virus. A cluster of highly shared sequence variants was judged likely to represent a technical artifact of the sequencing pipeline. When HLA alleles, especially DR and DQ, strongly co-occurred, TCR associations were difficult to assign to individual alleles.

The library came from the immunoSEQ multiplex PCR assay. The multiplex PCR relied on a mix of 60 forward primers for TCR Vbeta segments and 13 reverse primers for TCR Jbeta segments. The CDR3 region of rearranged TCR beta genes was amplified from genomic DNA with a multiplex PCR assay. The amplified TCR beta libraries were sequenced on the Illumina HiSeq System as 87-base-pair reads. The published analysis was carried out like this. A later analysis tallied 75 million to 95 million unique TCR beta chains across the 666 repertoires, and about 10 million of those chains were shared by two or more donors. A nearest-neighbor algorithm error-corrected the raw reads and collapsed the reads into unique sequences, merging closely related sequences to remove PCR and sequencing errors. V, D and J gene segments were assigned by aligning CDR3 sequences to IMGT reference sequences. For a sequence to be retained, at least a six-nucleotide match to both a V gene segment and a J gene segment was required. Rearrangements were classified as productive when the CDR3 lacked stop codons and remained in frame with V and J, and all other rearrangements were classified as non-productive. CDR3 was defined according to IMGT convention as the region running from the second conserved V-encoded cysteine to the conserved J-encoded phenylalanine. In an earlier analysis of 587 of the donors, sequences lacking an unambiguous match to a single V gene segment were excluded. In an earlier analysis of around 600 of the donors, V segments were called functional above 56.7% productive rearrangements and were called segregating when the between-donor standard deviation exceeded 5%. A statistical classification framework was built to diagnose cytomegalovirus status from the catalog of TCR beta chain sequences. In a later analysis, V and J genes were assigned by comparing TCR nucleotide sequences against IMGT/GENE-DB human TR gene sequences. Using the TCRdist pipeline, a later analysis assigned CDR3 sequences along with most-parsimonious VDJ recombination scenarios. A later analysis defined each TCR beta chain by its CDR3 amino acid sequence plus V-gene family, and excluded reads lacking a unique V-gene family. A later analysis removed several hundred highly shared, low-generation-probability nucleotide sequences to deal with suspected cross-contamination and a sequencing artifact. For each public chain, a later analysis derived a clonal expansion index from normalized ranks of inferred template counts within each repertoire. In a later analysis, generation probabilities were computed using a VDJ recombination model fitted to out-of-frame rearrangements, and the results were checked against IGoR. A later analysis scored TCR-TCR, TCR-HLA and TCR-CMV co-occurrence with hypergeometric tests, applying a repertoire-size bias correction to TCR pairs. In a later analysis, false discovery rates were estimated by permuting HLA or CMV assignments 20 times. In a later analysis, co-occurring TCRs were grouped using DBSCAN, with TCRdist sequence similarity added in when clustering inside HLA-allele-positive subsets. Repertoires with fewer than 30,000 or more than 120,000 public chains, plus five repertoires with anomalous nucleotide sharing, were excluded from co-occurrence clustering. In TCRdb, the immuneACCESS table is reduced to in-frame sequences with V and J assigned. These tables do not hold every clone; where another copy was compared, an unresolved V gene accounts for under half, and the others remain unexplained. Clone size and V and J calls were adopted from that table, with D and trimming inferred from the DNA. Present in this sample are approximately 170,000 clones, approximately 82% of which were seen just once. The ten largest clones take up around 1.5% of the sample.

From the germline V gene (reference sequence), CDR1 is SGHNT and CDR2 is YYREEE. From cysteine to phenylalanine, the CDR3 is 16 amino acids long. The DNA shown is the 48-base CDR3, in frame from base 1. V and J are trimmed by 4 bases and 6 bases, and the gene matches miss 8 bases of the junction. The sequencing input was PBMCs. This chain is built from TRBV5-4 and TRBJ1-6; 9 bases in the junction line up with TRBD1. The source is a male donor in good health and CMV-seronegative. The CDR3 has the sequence CASSKGQGIANSPLHF. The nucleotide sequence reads TGTGCCAGCAGCAAGGGACAGGGAATCGCTAATTCACCCCTCCACTTT.